Reported below is one TCR beta chain. Its antigen is undetermined. People who had autoimmune disease history or systemic immunosuppression were excluded. On cycle 4 day 1 and cycle 7 day 1, as well as at baseline, blood was sampled. The data were taken from a study of OX40 agonist ivuxolimab in advanced cancers. Overall study: Patients were treated with intravenous ivuxolimab, dosed at 0.01 to 10 mg/kg and infused every 2 weeks.

In germline, CDR1 is MGHDK, CDR2 SYGVNS. The length of the CDR3 is 12 residues. Deletions cut 6 bases from V and 6 bases from J, with 10 bases between. Study-wide results and limits: Among some nonresponders, normalized T-cell clonal expansion was also low.

Assay used: immunoSEQ multiplex PCR; TCRdb lists only in-frame clones, some missing. The table has about 80,000 clones, about 89% seen once. This chain links TRBV25-1 with TRBJ2-3; no definite D call. This sequence was found in an adult with an advanced solid tumor such as melanoma, head and neck, liver or kidney cancer. The sample was CD4+ or CD8+ T cells sorted from blood, taken in a trial of the OX40 agonist ivuxolimab. DNA of the CDR3: TGTGCCAGCAGCATACAAGGCGATACGCAGTATTTT. Residues: CASSIQGDTQYF.